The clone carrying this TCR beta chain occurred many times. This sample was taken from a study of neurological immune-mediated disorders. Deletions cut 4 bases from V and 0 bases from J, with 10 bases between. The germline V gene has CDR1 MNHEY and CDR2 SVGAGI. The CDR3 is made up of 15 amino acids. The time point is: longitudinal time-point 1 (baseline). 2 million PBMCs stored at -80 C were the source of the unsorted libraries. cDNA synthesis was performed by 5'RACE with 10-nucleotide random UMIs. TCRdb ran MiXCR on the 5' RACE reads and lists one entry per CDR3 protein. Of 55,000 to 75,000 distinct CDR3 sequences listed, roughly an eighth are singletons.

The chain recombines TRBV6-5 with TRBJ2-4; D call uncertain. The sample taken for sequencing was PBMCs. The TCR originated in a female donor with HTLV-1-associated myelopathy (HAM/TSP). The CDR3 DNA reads TGTGCCAGCAGTTCACCCAGCCTAGCCAAAAACATTCAGTACTTC. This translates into CASSSPSLAKNIQYF.